The present TCR beta chain was sequenced within a study of cytomegalovirus exposure and HLA in healthy donors. Study-level results: Analysis performed later found approximately 17,000 TCR beta sequences associated with HLA alleles at 0.05 false discovery rate.

This PCR relied on a set of 60 Vbeta primers and 13 Jbeta primers. Profiled with immunoSEQ multiplex PCR; TCRdb holds only in-frame clones, not every one. Found here are fewer than 250,000 clones, about 87% of them singletons; the top ten hold 1.3%. Germline trimming cut 3 bases from V and 6 bases from J; bases unmatched to any gene: 10. The CDR3 runs to 15 residues. CDR1 is SEHNR, CDR2 FQNEAQ, per germline (reference sequence). With regard to this clone: Its matching antigen is unknown.

The J gene is TRBJ2-7, the V gene TRBV7-9; 8 bases fit TRBD1. This clonotype was obtained from a man aged 25-45 years in good health and CMV-seronegative. Sequenced sample: PBMCs. DNA of the CDR3: TGTGCCAGCAGCTTGTCTGGACAGGGATCTCGCGAGCAGTACTTC. Amino acid sequence: CASSLSGQGSREQYF.